Listed below are T cell receptor beta chains from one sample, sequenced in a study of blood T cell repertoires in COVID-19. TCRdb keeps only in-frame clones here, not all; method: immunoSEQ multiplex PCR. The sample contains roughly 130,000 clones, roughly 84% of which appear only once. Sequences were obtained from peripheral blood. These receptors were obtained from a woman younger than 45 who had recovered from COVID-19. Both conserved end residues are part of each CDR3. A D gene is named only where the DNA matches it firmly. Some rows mark clone size as missing; the rest say once, few, many or name a class of expanded clone.

d_call | clone_size | j_call | v_call | cdr3_aa | cdr3_nt
- | - | TRBJ2-3 | TRBV6-1 | CASSELRRNPPPDTQYF | TGTGCCAGCAGTGAACTGCGAAGAAATCCACCCCCAGATACGCAGTATTTT
- | few | TRBJ1-1 | TRBV29-1 | CSVEGQKGAFF | TGCAGCGTTGAGGGACAAAAGGGAGCTTTCTTT
TRBD1 | once | TRBJ1-5 | TRBV19 | CASSPGQADLPQHF | TGTGCCAGTAGTCCAGGACAGGCGGATCTGCCCCAGCATTTT
TRBD1 | - | TRBJ1-1 | TRBV2 | CASSAPSPGTGRTEAFF | TGTGCCAGCAGTGCCCCTAGTCCCGGGACAGGGCGGACTGAAGCTTTCTTT
- | - | TRBJ2-1 | TRBV5-4 | CASSLGGDSSYNEQFF | TGTGCCAGCAGCTTGGGGGGGGACAGCTCCTACAATGAGCAGTTCTTC
TRBD1 | - | TRBJ1-1 | TRBV16 | CASSQSGTVNTEAFF | TGTGCCAGCAGCCAATCGGGGACAGTGAACACTGAAGCTTTCTTT
- | - | TRBJ2-7 | TRBV20-1 | CSASNSEGVRYEQYF | TGCAGTGCTAGTAATTCCGAGGGGGTTAGATACGAGCAGTACTTC
TRBD1 | - | TRBJ1-5 | TRBV2 | CASSRQGGNQPQHF | TGTGCCAGCAGTAGACAGGGAGGCAATCAGCCCCAGCATTTT
- | once | TRBJ2-7 | TRBV6-5 | CASSYSGLRLSYEQYF | TGTGCCAGCAGTTACTCGGGGCTCAGGTTATCCTACGAGCAGTACTTC
TRBD1 | - | TRBJ2-2 | TRBV3-1/TRBV3-2 | CASSQVRGRDTGELFF | TGTGCCAGCAGCCAAGTCAGGGGGCGAGACACCGGGGAGCTGTTTTTT
TRBD2 | - | TRBJ2-1 | TRBV6-5 | CASSLAGGYNEQFF | TGTGCCAGCAGCTTAGCGGGGGGTTACAATGAGCAGTTCTTC
- | - | TRBJ2-3 | TRBV7-2 | CASSYYTDTQYF | TGTGCCAGCAGCTATTACACAGATACGCAGTATTTT
- | - | TRBJ1-5 | TRBV4-1 | CASSQGRGDQPQHF | TGCGCCAGCAGCCAAGGGAGGGGAGATCAGCCCCAGCATTTT
- | - | TRBJ2-7 | TRBV3-1/TRBV3-2 | CASSRGRGYEQYF | TGTGCCAGCAGCCGTGGCCGAGGCTACGAGCAGTACTTC
TRBD1 | medium-sized | TRBJ1-3 | TRBV20-1 | CSASTGGVGTIYF | TGCAGTGCTAGTACAGGGGGCGTCGGCACCATATATTTT
- | once | TRBJ1-2 | TRBV7-8 | CASSSPGQPDRGYTF | TGTGCCAGCAGCTCTCCTGGACAGCCGGATCGTGGCTACACCTTC
- | - | TRBJ2-5 | TRBV5-4 | CASSADQETQYF | TGTGCCAGCAGCGCGGACCAAGAGACCCAGTACTTC
- | - | TRBJ2-3 | TRBV5-1 | CASSLGGTSTDTQYF | TGCGCCAGCAGCTTGGGGGGGACTAGCACAGATACGCAGTATTTT
- | - | TRBJ1-1 | TRBV4-1 | CASSQDPGFENTEAFF | TGCGCCAGCAGCCAAGACCCAGGGTTTGAGAACACTGAAGCTTTCTTT
TRBD1 | once | TRBJ2-7 | TRBV27 | CASSFWGTGIPLEQYF | TGTGCCAGCAGTTTCTGGGGGACAGGCATTCCCCTCGAGCAGTACTTC
- | - | TRBJ2-5 | TRBV7-9 | CASSSIGGGETQYF | TGTGCCAGCAGCTCTATCGGCGGCGGAGAGACCCAGTACTTC
TRBD1 | few | TRBJ1-1 | TRBV29-1 | CSVERGTGANTEAFF | TGCAGCGTTGAGCGTGGGACAGGTGCGAACACTGAAGCTTTCTTT
TRBD2 | - | TRBJ2-5 | TRBV2 | CASSDTSGRDQETQYF | TGTGCCAGCAGTGACACTAGCGGGAGGGACCAAGAGACCCAGTACTTC
- | - | TRBJ2-1 | TRBV6-2/TRBV6-3 | CASSREDFSYNEQFF | TGTGCCAGCAGTCGAGAGGATTTTTCCTACAATGAGCAGTTCTTC
- | - | TRBJ2-6 | TRBV18 | CASSPLSGANVLTF | TGTGCCAGCTCACCACTTAGCGGGGCCAACGTCCTGACTTTC
- | - | TRBJ2-3 | TRBV11-2 | CASSSLQGRGTDTQYF | TGTGCCAGCAGCTCATTGCAGGGAAGGGGGACAGATACGCAGTATTTT